The sequence of this TCR beta chain was determined in a study of T cell responses to AZD1222 COVID-19 vaccine. Study at large: Researchers grouped second doses given at about 4 or about 12 weeks into one pool.

In germline, CDR1 is MNHEY, CDR2 SVGAGI. This CDR3 is built from 14 residues. The V and J ends lost 8 bases and 1 base respectively, with 12 bases between them. Regarding the study as a whole: Clonal diversity may have been underestimated in mostly white British donors. The repertoires were collected only after the peak T cell response. Across spike, vaccine-associated CD4 TCRs were found, dominant at 160-218 and 743-854.

A word on this clone: Antigen unknown.

Clones were read by immunoSEQ multiplex PCR, and TCRdb kept only the in-frame ones, dropping some. The sample contains under 150,000 clones, about 91% of which appear only once. The sequence was collected from an adult in good health. The chain employs TRBV6-5 and TRBJ1-5; unclear D gene. The material was peripheral blood, obtained on day 0 of AZD1222 vaccination. The CDR3 DNA follows: TGTGCCAGCGCCTTTGGCCAAAGCAATCAGCCCCAGCATTTT. Translation: CASAFGQSNQPQHF.